A single sample is the source of the 18 T cell receptor beta chains below, sequenced in a study of CD8 T cells in ankylosing spondylitis. TCRdb independently ran MiXCR on the 5' RACE reads; one entry per CDR3 protein. The sample records 200,000 to 250,000 distinct CDR3 sequences, more than 25% being singletons. The sequencing input was blood, either unsorted or a sorted T cell fraction (not recorded which). Receptor source: a male donor with ankylosing spondylitis or in good health (not recorded which).

This clonotype has just a few counts. The rearrangement links TRBV20-1 to TRBJ2-1, with 7 bases lining up with TRBD1. The CDR3 has 14 amino acids. Germline loops: CDR1 DFQATT, CDR2 SNEGSKA (reference sequence). V shed 5 bases, J shed 8 bases, and the junction held 12 bases outside the gene matches. The CDR3 nucleotides are TGCAGTGCTGACGGGACAGTAGGTTTCGATGAGCAGTTCTTC. Protein sequence: CSADGTVGFDEQFF.

The rearrangement joins TRBV18 to TRBJ2-2, with TRBD1 matching over 7 bases. Trimming cost V 3 bases and J 1 base; bases outside gene matches: 8. CDR1 and CDR2 from the germline V gene are KGHSH and LQKENI. The CDR3 has 17 residues. This CDR3 is CASSPTRDRLNTGELFF. CDR3 in DNA: TGTGCCAGCTCACCGACCCGGGACAGACTGAACACCGGGGAGCTGTTTTTT.

The chain joins TRBV6-4 to TRBJ1-2; 7 nucleotides align to TRBD1. Germline CDR1 MRHNA, CDR2 SNTAGT. This CDR3 spans 14 amino acids. Trimming removed 0 bases from V and 4 bases from J; junction bases left unmatched: 2. The CDR3 DNA follows: TGTGCCAGCAGTGACTCACGGACAGGCTATGGCTACACCTTC. Its protein is CASSDSRTGYGYTF.

The V and J genes are TRBV28 and TRBJ2-7; 10 nucleotides line up with TRBD1. The germline gives CDR1 MDHEN, CDR2 SYDVKM. The CDR3 spans 15 residues. The V and J ends lost 3 bases and 5 bases, in that order; junction bases with no gene match: 7. CDR3 nucleotides: TGTGCCAGCAGTTTCCCCCCCGGGACAGGGGACGAGCAGTACTTC. Protein: CASSFPPGTGDEQYF.

The sample holds a few counts of this clonotype. The chain carries TRBV10-3 and TRBJ2-5; 9 bases match TRBD1. Unmatched junction bases numbered 1, after V lost 4 bases and J lost 7 bases. Per the germline V gene, CDR1 is ENHRY and CDR2 is SYGVKD. This CDR3 has 12 amino acids. This chain's CDR3 is CAISGTGATQYF. The CDR3 bases are TGTGCCATCAGTGGGACAGGGGCGACCCAGTACTTC.

The chain links TRBV27 to TRBJ2-7; either TRBD1 or TRBD2 may fit D (5 bases each). In germline, CDR1 is MNHEY, CDR2 SMNVEV (reference sequence). This CDR3 has 13 residues. V was trimmed by 4 bases and J by 4 bases, leaving 11 bases between them. The CDR3 loop is CASSYGTIYEQYF. In nucleotides, the CDR3 is TGTGCCAGCAGTTACGGGACCATTTACGAGCAGTACTTC.

The chain joins TRBV29-1 to TRBJ1-1, with D perhaps TRBD1 (5 bases). Germline V gene data show CDR1 as SQVTM and CDR2 as ANQGSEA. The CDR3 contains 13 residues. Trimming took 7 bases from V and 0 from J, leaving 12 bases between them. The CDR3 here is CSATGRMNTEAFF. The CDR3, as DNA: TGCAGCGCCACGGGACGCATGAACACTGAAGCTTTCTTT.

The chain employs TRBV20-1 and TRBJ2-3; 8 bases match TRBD2. This CDR3 has 14 residues. V shed 2 bases and J 4 bases; nucleotides not matched to a gene: 5. Looked up from germline, CDR1 is DFQATT and CDR2 is SNEGSKA (reference sequence). In nucleotides, the CDR3 is TGCAGTGCTAGACCGGGACTAGAACCAGATACGCAGTATTTT. As protein: CSARPGLEPDTQYF.

The genes are TRBV20-1 and TRBJ1-2; D uncertain. The CDR3 loop spans 13 amino acids. V lost 6 bases to trimming and J lost 4 bases, with 15 bases between them. Germline loops: CDR1 DFQATT, CDR2 SNEGSKA (reference sequence). Here the CDR3 DNA reads TGCAGTGCAAGGGTACGGAGCCGCTATGGCTACACCTTC. Protein product: CSARVRSRYGYTF.

This clonotype was counted only a few times. The chain uses TRBV6-1 and TRBJ2-1, with D possibly being TRBD1 (6 bases). Germline CDR1 MNHNS, CDR2 SASEGT. The CDR3 spans 16 residues. Deletions cut 6 bases from V and 0 bases from J, with 15 bases between. In DNA form, the CDR3 reads TGTGCCAGCAGCCCCAGGGGAGTAAGCTCCTACAATGAGCAGTTCTTC. It is translated as CASSPRGVSSYNEQFF.

The chain combines TRBV7-9 with TRBJ2-7; D remains unclear. Germline V gives CDR1 SEHNR, CDR2 FQNEAQ (reference sequence). This CDR3 is 12 amino acids long. V dropped 5 bases and J dropped 6 bases, with 11 bases sitting between them. For the CDR3, the DNA is TGTGCCAGCAGCCCCGACTTGGGCGAGCAGTACTTC. This codes for CASSPDLGEQYF.

This chain joins TRBV9 and TRBJ2-1; D may be TRBD1 (6 bases). This CDR3 region has 14 residues. CDR1 SGDLS and CDR2 YYNGEE come from the germline V gene. V lost 0 bases, J lost 7 bases, and 11 bases lay in between. This CDR3 reads CASSVGGGWNEQFF. As DNA, the CDR3 is TGTGCCAGCAGCGTAGGAGGGGGTTGGAATGAGCAGTTCTTC.

As DNA, the CDR3 is TGTGCCAGCAGTAGTCGCGGCAGGACCTACGAGCAGTACTTC. It translates to CASSSRGRTYEQYF. The chain carries TRBV6-1 and TRBJ2-7, with D unclear. The CDR3 totals 14 residues. Trimming took off 5 bases at V and 2 bases at J, with 13 bases between the two ends. CDR1 is MNHNS, CDR2 SASEGT, per germline.

This clonotype was counted only a few times. The chain joins TRBV7-9 to TRBJ2-7; possibly TRBD2 for D (7 bases). Trimming pared 3 bases from V and 1 base from J, leaving 16 bases between. The CDR3 spans 16 residues. Germline V gene sequence: CDR1 SEHNR, CDR2 FQNEAQ (reference sequence). The chain's CDR3 is CASSLGGPGQSYEQYF. DNA for the CDR3: TGTGCCAGCAGCTTGGGAGGGCCGGGACAATCCTACGAGCAGTACTTC.

This clonotype showed up just a few times. The chain uses TRBV7-9 and TRBJ1-1; D gene unclear. The germline V gene has CDR1 SEHNR and CDR2 FQNEAQ (reference sequence). The V end was cut by 1 base, the J end by 1 base, with 1 base between. The CDR3 runs 12 residues. This CDR3 is CASSLENTEAFF. The CDR3 DNA is TGTGCCAGCAGCTTAGAGAACACTGAAGCTTTCTTT.

This chain connects TRBV28 to TRBJ2-7; D is ambiguous. CDR1 and CDR2 (germline): MDHEN, SYDVKM. The CDR3 covers 15 residues. The germline V and J ends were trimmed by 5 bases and 2 bases, with 16 bases remaining between them. The CDR3 is CASSGQERVTYEQYF. Here the CDR3 DNA reads TGTGCCAGCAGTGGGCAGGAAAGGGTAACCTACGAGCAGTACTTC.

This clonotype was observed a handful of times. This chain uses TRBV3-1 with TRBJ1-1; D remains unclear. This CDR3 has 12 amino acids. The V end was cut by 1 base, the J end by 8 bases, with 8 bases between. The germline gives CDR1 LGHDT, CDR2 YNNKEL (reference sequence). The CDR3 bases are TGTGCCAGCAGCCAAGCTTCGGGAGAAGCTTTCTTT. Translated, it gives CASSQASGEAFF.

The chain has TRBV9 and TRBJ2-5; D might be TRBD1 (5 bases). The CDR3 loop spans 13 amino acids. Trimming stripped 3 bases from V and 8 bases from J, with 14 bases between. Per the germline V gene, CDR1 is SGDLS and CDR2 is YYNGEE. This chain's CDR3 is CASSGRGRITQYF. The CDR3 coding sequence is TGTGCCAGCAGCGGAAGGGGTCGGATTACCCAGTACTTC.